One sample yielded the 5 T cell receptor beta chains listed below, sequenced in a study of blood T cells in healthy people across ages. Alongside a J-beta primer mix, a sample-barcoded 5' primer served in a second PCR lasting 7 to 11 cycles. TCRdb processed the 5' RACE reads anew with MiXCR; each CDR3 protein has one entry. The table has fewer than 2 million distinct CDR3 sequences, about 39% seen once. Sequences were obtained from blood. The receptor source for this set is a human donor in good health.

The sample holds many counts of this clonotype. CDR3: CSVRAGGNEQFF. In nucleotides, the CDR3 is TGCAGCGTTAGAGCCGGGGGCAATGAGCAGTTCTTC. V and J are TRBV29-1 and TRBJ2-1, with a tentative D call TRBD2 (6 bases). The CDR3 runs to 12 residues. The germline V gene encodes CDR1 SQVTM and CDR2 ANQGSEA. Trimming stripped 5 bases from V and 6 bases from J, with 11 bases between.

This clonotype was picked up a small number of times. V is TRBV27 and J is TRBJ2-5; D might be TRBD2 (5 bases). Between the trimmed V and J ends, which lost 0 bases and 5 bases, there was a span of 13 bases. The CDR3 runs to 15 residues. Germline V lookup: CDR1 MNHEY, CDR2 SMNVEV (reference sequence). The CDR3 DNA reads as TGTGCCAGCAGTTTATCATTAGCGTTCGGGGAGACCCAGTACTTC. It codes for CASSLSLAFGETQYF.

The chain is built from TRBV28 and TRBJ1-4; D is possibly TRBD1 (5 bases). There are 13 residues in the CDR3. In germline, CDR1 is MDHEN, CDR2 SYDVKM. With 10 bases removed from V and 8 bases from J, the gap between germline ends came to 17 bases. The CDR3 sequence is CATSGRGVEKLFF. The CDR3 coding sequence is TGTGCCACCAGCGGACGGGGGGTCGAAAAACTGTTTTTT.

The chain recombines TRBV19 with TRBJ2-1, with TRBD2 identical over 12 bases. CDR1 is LNHDA, CDR2 SQIVND, per germline (reference sequence). This CDR3 spans 14 amino acids. After removal of 3 bases from V and 7 bases from J, the junction contained 1 base not matched to a gene. The DNA for the CDR3 is TGTGCCAGTAGTATGGGGACTAGCGGGAATGAGCAGTTCTTC. Translation: CASSMGTSGNEQFF.

For the CDR3, the DNA is TGTGCCAGCAGCTTTATTTCGGACTGGACAGTGGAAGCTTTCTTT. Translated: CASSFISDWTVEAFF. The V gene is TRBV7-6, the J gene TRBJ1-1; D may be TRBD1 (6 bases). The CDR3 runs to 15 residues. CDR1 and CDR2 from the germline V gene are SGHVS and FNYEAQ. V lost 3 bases to trimming and J lost 8 bases, with 19 bases between them.